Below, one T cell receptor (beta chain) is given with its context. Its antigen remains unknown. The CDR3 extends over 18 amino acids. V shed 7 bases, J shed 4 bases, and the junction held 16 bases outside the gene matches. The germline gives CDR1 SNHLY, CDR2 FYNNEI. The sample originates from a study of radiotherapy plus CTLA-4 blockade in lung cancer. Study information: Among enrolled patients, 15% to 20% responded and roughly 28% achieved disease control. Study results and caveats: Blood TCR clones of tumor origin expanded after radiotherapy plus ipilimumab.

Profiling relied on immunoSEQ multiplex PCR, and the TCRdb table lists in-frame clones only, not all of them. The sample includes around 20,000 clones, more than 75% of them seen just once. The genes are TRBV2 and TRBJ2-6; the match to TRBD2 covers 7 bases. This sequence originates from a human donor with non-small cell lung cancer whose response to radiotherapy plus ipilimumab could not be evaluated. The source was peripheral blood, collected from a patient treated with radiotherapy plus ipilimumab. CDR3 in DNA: TGTGCCAGCATCACGGGGGGAGGGAAGGTTTCCGGGGCCAACGTCCTGACTTTC. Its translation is CASITGGGKVSGANVLTF.